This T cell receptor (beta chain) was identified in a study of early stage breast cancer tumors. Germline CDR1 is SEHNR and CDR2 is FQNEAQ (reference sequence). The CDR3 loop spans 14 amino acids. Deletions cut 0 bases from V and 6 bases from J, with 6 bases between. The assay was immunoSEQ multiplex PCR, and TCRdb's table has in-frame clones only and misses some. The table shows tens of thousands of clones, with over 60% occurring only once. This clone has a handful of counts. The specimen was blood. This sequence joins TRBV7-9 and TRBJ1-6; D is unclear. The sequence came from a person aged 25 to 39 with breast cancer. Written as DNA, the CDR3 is TGTGCCAGCAGCTTAGCAATTGGTAATTCACCCCTCCACTTT. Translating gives CASSLAIGNSPLHF.